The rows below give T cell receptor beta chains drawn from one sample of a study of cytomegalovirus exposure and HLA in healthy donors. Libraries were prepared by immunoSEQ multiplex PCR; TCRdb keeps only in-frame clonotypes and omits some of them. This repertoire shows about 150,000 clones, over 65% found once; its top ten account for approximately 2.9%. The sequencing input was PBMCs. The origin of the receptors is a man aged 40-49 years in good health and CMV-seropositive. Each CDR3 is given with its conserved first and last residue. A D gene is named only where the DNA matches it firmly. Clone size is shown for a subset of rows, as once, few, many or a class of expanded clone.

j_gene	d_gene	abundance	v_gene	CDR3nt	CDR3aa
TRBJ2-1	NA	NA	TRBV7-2	TGTGCCAGCAGCTTAGCCCTAGCGCAAAGGAGCTACAATGAGCAGTTCTTC	CASSLALAQRSYNEQFF
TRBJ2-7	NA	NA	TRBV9	TGTGCCAGCAGCGTAGCCGAGGGCAGGGAGCAGTACTTC	CASSVAEGREQYF
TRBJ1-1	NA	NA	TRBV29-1	TGCAGCGTGCAGACAGGATCGAACACTGAAGCTTTCTTT	CSVQTGSNTEAFF
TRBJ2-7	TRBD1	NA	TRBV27	TGTGCCAGCGGGGGACAGGGGGCGCGAGAGCAGTACTTC	CASGGQGAREQYF
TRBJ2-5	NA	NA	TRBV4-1	TGCGCCAGCAGAAAAGCTCAGGAGGGAGAGACCCAGTACTTC	CASRKAQEGETQYF
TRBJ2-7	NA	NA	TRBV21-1	TGTGCCAGCAGCAAAGCCGAGCAGGGGCAAACTAGCGGGAGTTGCAACTACGAGCAGTACTTC	CASSKAEQGQTSGSCNYEQYF
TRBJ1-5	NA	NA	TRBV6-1	TGTGCCAGCAGTCAAGACTATAGCAATCAGCCCCAGCATTTT	CASSQDYSNQPQHF
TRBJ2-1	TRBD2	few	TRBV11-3	TGTGCCAGCAGCCCGGGACTAGCGGGAGGGATTACCCACAATGAGCAGTTCTTC	CASSPGLAGGITHNEQFF
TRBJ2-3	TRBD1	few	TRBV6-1	TGTGCCAGCAGTCTTACAGGGGAAGACACAGATACGCAGTATTTT	CASSLTGEDTDTQYF
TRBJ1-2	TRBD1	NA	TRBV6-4	TGTGCCAGCAGTGAGAGACAGGGCTATGGCTACACCTTC	CASSERQGYGYTF
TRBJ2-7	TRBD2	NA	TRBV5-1	TGCGCCAGCAGCTTGGGGCCTAGCGGCTCCTACGAGCAGTACTTC	CASSLGPSGSYEQYF
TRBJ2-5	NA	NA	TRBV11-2	TGTGCCAGCAGCTTAGAGGGGTTCCGCGGGGAGACCCAGTACTTC	CASSLEGFRGETQYF
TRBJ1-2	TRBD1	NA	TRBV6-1	TGTGCCAGCAGACCCACGACAGGGGGCTACTATGGCTACACCTTC	CASRPTTGGYYGYTF
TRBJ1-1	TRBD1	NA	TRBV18	TGTGCCAGCTCACCACGACAGGGCGGAACTGAAGCTTTCTTT	CASSPRQGGTEAFF
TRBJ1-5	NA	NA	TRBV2	TGTGCCAGCAGTGGAACATATCCCGTTAATCAGCCCCAGCATTTT	CASSGTYPVNQPQHF
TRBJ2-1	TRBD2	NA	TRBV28	TGTGCCAGCAGTCTCCTACTAGCGGGTACCTACAATGAGCAGTTCTTC	CASSLLLAGTYNEQFF
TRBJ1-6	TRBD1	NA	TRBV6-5	TGTGCCAGCAGTTACTCAAAGGGGGCGAATAATTCACCCCTCCACTTT	CASSYSKGANNSPLHF
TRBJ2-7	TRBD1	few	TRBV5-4	TGTGCCAGCAGCCCTGGACAGGTCGCCTACGAGCAGTACTTC	CASSPGQVAYEQYF
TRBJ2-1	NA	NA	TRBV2	TGTGCCAGCACTTCACTAGACCCTAGCAATGAGCAGTTCTTC	CASTSLDPSNEQFF
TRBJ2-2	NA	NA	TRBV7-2	TGTGCCAGCTTCTCCCCCGGGGTCGGGGAGCTGTTTTTT	CASFSPGVGELFF
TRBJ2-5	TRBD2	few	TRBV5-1	TGCGCCAGCAGCTTGGGGACTAGCGGGGAGACCCAGTACTTC	CASSLGTSGETQYF
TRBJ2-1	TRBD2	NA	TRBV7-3	TGTGCCAGTTCTAGCGGCCTCTACAATGAGCAGTTCTTC	CASSSGLYNEQFF
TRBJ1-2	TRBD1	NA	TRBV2	TGTGCCAGCAGTGAAGCTCGACAGGGACGGTGGGGCTTCGGCTACACCTTC	CASSEARQGRWGFGYTF
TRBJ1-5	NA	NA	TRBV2	TGTGCCAGCGCCACAGGGAGAGGTCAGCCCCAGCATTTT	CASATGRGQPQHF
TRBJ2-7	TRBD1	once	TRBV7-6	TGTGCCAGCAGTAAGACAGGGGACTCCTACGAGCAGTACTTC	CASSKTGDSYEQYF
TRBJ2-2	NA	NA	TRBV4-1	NA	CASSQEQYFGELFF
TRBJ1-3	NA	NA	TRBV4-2	TGTGCCAGCAGCCAAGGGGAGGGGACTGGAAACACCATATATTTT	CASSQGEGTGNTIYF
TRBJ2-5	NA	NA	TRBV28	TGTGCCAGCACTGGGGGGGAGACCCAGTACTTC	CASTGGETQYF
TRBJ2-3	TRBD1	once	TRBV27	TGTGCCAGCAGTCCTAGGACAGGGACCACAGATACGCAGTATTTT	CASSPRTGTTDTQYF
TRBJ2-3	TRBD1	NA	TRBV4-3	TGCGCCAGCAGCCAAGGGGGGGGTACAGGGGGCAAGGATACGCAGTATTTT	CASSQGGGTGGKDTQYF